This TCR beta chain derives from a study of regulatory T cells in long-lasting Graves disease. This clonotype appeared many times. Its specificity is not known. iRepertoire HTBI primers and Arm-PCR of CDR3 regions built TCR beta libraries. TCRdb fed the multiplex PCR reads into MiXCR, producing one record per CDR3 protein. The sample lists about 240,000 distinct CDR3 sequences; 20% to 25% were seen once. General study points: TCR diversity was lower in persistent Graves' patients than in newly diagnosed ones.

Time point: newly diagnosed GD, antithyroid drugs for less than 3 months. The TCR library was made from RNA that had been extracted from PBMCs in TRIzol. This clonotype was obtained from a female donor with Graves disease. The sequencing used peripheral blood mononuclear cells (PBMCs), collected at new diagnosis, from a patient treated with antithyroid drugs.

DNA for the CDR3: TGTGCCAGCAGCCAAGGGCGTCGGACAGGGGGCAGTGAGCAGTTCTTC. Protein sequence: CASSQGRRTGGSEQFF. The chain uses TRBV3-1 and TRBJ2-1; 11 nucleotides match TRBD1. The CDR3 is 16 residues long. Per germline, CDR1 LGHDT and CDR2 YNNKEL (reference sequence). Germline trimming cut 1 base from V and 9 bases from J; bases unmatched to any gene: 8.